These 29 T cell receptor beta chains were sequenced from one sample in a study of T cell repertoires in cytomegalovirus infection (dated by TCRdb to the late 2010s). Sequenced on an Illumina HiSeq 1500. TCRdb trimmed the raw reads at Q25, called clones with MiXCR and kept productive beta chains. Entries that share a CDR3 protein sequence are merged under the most common genes and DNA. This sample comprises about 250,000 distinct CDR3 sequences, around 15% of them detected only once. The ten largest clones represent around 47% of the sample. The sequenced sample was CD8+ T cells from PBMCs. These receptors were obtained from a human donor in good health (CMV status not recorded). Some clones in this sample may be carry-over from other donors' samples.

This clonotype was found a few times. This rearrangement joins TRBV7-8 to TRBJ2-1, with TRBD1 matching 7 bases. Germline values: CDR1 SGHVS, CDR2 FQNEAQ. The length of the CDR3 is 15 residues. V shed 4 bases, J shed 5 bases, and the junction held 8 bases outside the gene matches. The CDR3 DNA reads TGTGCCAGCAGCTGGGGACAGTCGGGTAACAATGAGCAGTTCTTC. Its protein product is CASSWGQSGNNEQFF.

The V call is TRBV29-1, the J call TRBJ1-2, with 9 bases aligning to TRBD1. Losses at the gene ends were 6 bases for V and 6 bases for J; bases not matched to a gene: 5. Per germline, CDR1 SQVTM and CDR2 ANQGSEA. The CDR3 runs 12 residues. CDR3 coding DNA: TGCAGCGTACGGACAGGGGACGATGGCTACACCTTC. Protein: CSVRTGDDGYTF. The entire variable domain, with the rest obtained from reference TRBV29-1 and TRBJ1-2, is as follows: SAVISQKPSRDICQRGTSLTIQCQVDSQVTMMFWYRQQPGQSLTLIATANQGSEATYESGFVIDKFPISRPNLTFSTLTVSNMSPEDSSIYLCSVRTGDDGYTFGSGTRLTVV.

The V and J genes are TRBV19 and TRBJ1-5; D call uncertain. Germline assignment: CDR1 LNHDA and CDR2 SQIVND (reference sequence). V gave up 6 bases and J gave up 0 bases, with 15 bases separating them. This CDR3 is built from 16 residues. This chain's CDR3 is CASRPDRLYSNQPQHF. CDR3 in DNA: TGTGCCAGTAGGCCGGACCGCTTATATAGCAATCAGCCCCAGCATTTT.

This clonotype was picked up a small number of times. The genes are TRBV6-6 and TRBJ2-2; 10 nucleotides agree with TRBD2. This CDR3 is built from 16 residues. J gave up 6 bases and V 2 bases, and 6 bases lay outside the gene matches. CDR1 and CDR2 from the germline V gene are MNHNY and SVGAGI (reference sequence). The CDR3 loop reads CASSYGPSGGSGELFF. CDR3 sequence (DNA): TGTGCCAGCAGTTACGGTCCTAGCGGGGGTTCCGGGGAGCTGTTTTTT.

The chain uses TRBV5-1 and TRBJ2-1; D is ambiguous. Looked up from germline, CDR1 is SGHRS and CDR2 is YFSETQ. This CDR3 has 15 residues. V was cut by 1 base and J by 3 bases, with 11 bases left in between. The CDR3 loop reads CASSLRQLIYNEQFF. The CDR3 coding sequence is TGCGCCAGCAGCTTGCGCCAGCTAATCTACAATGAGCAGTTCTTC.

This clonotype was found a few times. This chain joins TRBV6-2 or TRBV6-3 and TRBJ2-7; no clear D gene. Per the germline V gene, CDR1 is MNHEY and CDR2 is SVGEGT. The germline V and J ends were trimmed by 7 bases and 0 bases, with 10 bases remaining between them. The CDR3 loop spans 13 amino acids. CDR3 sequence reads: CASNLPSSYEQYF. CDR3 DNA sequence: TGTGCCAGCAACCTTCCCAGCTCCTACGAGCAGTACTTC.

This chain uses TRBV20-1 with TRBJ2-3, with TRBD2 as a possible D gene (5 bases). The CDR3 is 16 amino acids. The germline V and J ends were trimmed by 0 bases and 5 bases, with 18 bases remaining between them. Germline-derived CDR1 and CDR2 are DFQATT and SNEGSKA (reference sequence). The CDR3 region has the DNA TGCAGTGCTAGAGATCTTCTCGAGGGCGGCGTAGATACGCAGTATTTT. This gives the protein CSARDLLEGGVDTQYF.

This clonotype was observed many times. The chain recombines TRBV12-3 or TRBV12-4 with TRBJ1-2; possible D gene TRBD1, 6 bases. The V end lost 5 bases, the J end lost 8 bases, and 15 bases lay between the germline ends. There are 13 residues in the CDR3. This CDR3 is CASSPSPTGGYTF. CDR3 nucleotide sequence: TGTGCCAGCAGTCCATCACCGACAGGCGGCTACACCTTC.

Points on this clonotype: Since a much larger clone is just one base distant, this may be a read error. The chain is built from TRBV18 and TRBJ2-7; D unclear. The ends were cut back, 0 bases at V and 1 base at J, with 7 bases in the middle. Per germline, CDR1 KGHSH and CDR2 LQKENI. The CDR3 length is 14 residues. The CDR3 sequence: CASSPPENSYEQYF. In DNA, the CDR3 is TGTGCCAGCTCACCACCCGAGAATTCCTACGAGCAGTACTTC. Drawing the rest from reference TRBV18 and TRBJ2-7, the complete variable domain is NAGVMQNPRHLVRRRGQEARLRCSPMKGHSHVYWYRQLPEEGLKFMVYLQKENIIDESGMPKERFSAEFPKEGPSILRIQQVVRGDSAAYFCASSPPENSYEQYFGPGTRLTVT.

The chain has TRBV7-9 and TRBJ1-2; tentatively, D is TRBD1 (5 bases). This CDR3 is 15 amino acids long. The germline V gene has CDR1 SEHNR and CDR2 FQNEAQ (reference sequence). The germline V and J ends were trimmed by 5 bases and 0 bases, with 13 bases remaining between them. CDR3 sequence reads: CASSRQGSSNYGYTF. The CDR3 nucleotides read TGTGCCAGCAGCCGTCAGGGCAGTTCTAACTATGGCTACACCTTC.

This clonotype was found many times. The chain combines TRBV7-2 with TRBJ2-5; 7 bases match TRBD2. Germline V gives CDR1 SGHTA, CDR2 FQGNSA. Trimming at V came to 6 bases and at J to 3 bases, leaving 13 bases not matched to a gene. The CDR3 is made up of 16 amino acids. CDR3 coding DNA: TGTGCCAGCAGTTTTAGTGCAGCGGGGACCGAAGAGACCCAGTACTTC. Protein product: CASSFSAAGTEETQYF.

This clonotype has a handful of counts. The chain couples TRBV12-3 or TRBV12-4 to TRBJ1-3; D ambiguous. The CDR3 covers 14 residues. V was pared by 6 bases and J by 1 base, with 10 bases between. CDR3 in DNA: TGTGCCAGCAGGCTGTGGACTTCTGGAAACACCATATATTTT. It codes for CASRLWTSGNTIYF.

This rearrangement joins TRBV28 to TRBJ1-1; no reliable D call. In germline, CDR1 is MDHEN, CDR2 SYDVKM. This CDR3 spans 14 amino acids. The ends were cut back, 5 bases at V and 1 base at J, with 11 bases in the middle. The chain's CDR3 is CASSLITRNTEAFF. Here the CDR3 DNA reads TGTGCCAGCAGTCTCATAACACGGAACACTGAAGCTTTCTTT.

V is TRBV19 and J is TRBJ1-1, with D unclear. The V end lost 3 bases, the J end lost 0 bases, and 11 bases lay between the germline ends. Germline V lookup: CDR1 LNHDA, CDR2 SQIVND (reference sequence). This CDR3 is 15 amino acids long. The CDR3 protein is CASSINGLLNTEAFF. In nucleotides, the CDR3 is TGTGCCAGTAGTATTAATGGACTCTTGAACACTGAAGCTTTCTTT. Full variable domain (remainder filled in from reference TRBV19 and TRBJ1-1): DGGITQSPKYLFRKEGQNVTLSCEQNLNHDAMYWYRQDPGQGLRLIYYSQIVNDFQKGDIAEGYSVSREKKESFPLTVTSAQKNPTAFYLCASSINGLLNTEAFFGQGTRLTVV.

This clonotype has at least ten counts. The chain joins TRBV7-9 to TRBJ1-1; D may be TRBD1 (5 bases). Trimming left V 1 base short and J 11 bases short, with 11 bases between. CDR1 and CDR2 from the germline V gene are SEHNR and FQNEAQ (reference sequence). CDR3 length equals 12 residues. CDR3 coding DNA: TGTGCCAGCAGCTTAGGGGGCTCGGATGCTTTCTTT. Translated, it gives CASSLGGSDAFF.

This clonotype has at least ten counts. V and J are TRBV27 and TRBJ2-1, with no clear D. The V end lost 3 bases, the J end lost 0 bases, and 6 bases lay between the germline ends. There are 14 residues in the CDR3. Germline CDR1 and CDR2: MNHEY and SMNVEV (reference sequence). The DNA of the CDR3 is TGTGCCAGCAGTTTCTCACCCTCCTACAATGAGCAGTTCTTC. Translating gives CASSFSPSYNEQFF.

The chain joins TRBV29-1 to TRBJ2-7; D might be TRBD1 or TRBD2, each matching 7 bases. Germline V lookup: CDR1 SQVTM, CDR2 ANQGSEA. V lost 5 bases and J 2 bases, leaving 13 bases between the germline ends. The CDR3 consists of 13 residues. In nucleotides, the CDR3 is TGCAGCGTTCAGGGGGGGACAGCCTACGAGCAGTACTTC. It specifies CSVQGGTAYEQYF.

This clonotype was recorded at least ten times. The V call is TRBV6-5, the J call TRBJ2-7; D not certain. The germline V and J ends were trimmed by 2 bases and 5 bases, with 10 bases remaining between them. Germline V CDR1 and CDR2: MNHEY, SVGAGI. The CDR3 runs 13 residues. The CDR3 coding sequence is TGTGCCAGCAGTTACGACAAATGGAACGAGCAGTACTTC. This codes for CASSYDKWNEQYF.

Turning to this clonotype: Given a much more abundant clone one base away, this may be a read error. A read error is likely, as this CDR3 ends without the conserved phenylalanine or tryptophan. The J gene is TRBJ2-7, the V gene TRBV29-1; 9 positions agree with TRBD1. Unmatched junction bases numbered 6, after V lost 7 bases and J lost 5 bases. CDR1 SQVTM and CDR2 ANQGSEA come from the germline V gene. There are 12 residues in the CDR3. The CDR3 protein is CSAGDRENEQYL. The CDR3 DNA sequence: TGCAGCGCTGGGGACAGGGAAAACGAGCAGTACCTC.

The chain recombines TRBV28 with TRBJ2-7, with D perhaps TRBD1 (5 bases). The CDR3 has 14 residues. With 7 bases removed from V and 0 bases from J, the gap between germline ends came to 13 bases. The germline CDR1 and CDR2 sequences are MDHEN and SYDVKM. The CDR3 DNA reads TGTGCCAGCAATGCAGGGCCGAGCTCCTACGAGCAGTACTTC. Translating it yields CASNAGPSSYEQYF.

This clonotype appeared a few times. The CDR3 DNA reads as TGTGCCAGCAGTACTCATGTAGAAGCTTTCTTT. Protein product: CASSTHVEAFF. The chain employs TRBV6-5 and TRBJ1-1, with unresolved D. V was cut by 5 bases and J by 8 bases, with 9 bases left in between. Germline-derived CDR1 and CDR2 are MNHEY and SVGAGI. The CDR3 spans 11 residues.

This clonotype was seen ten or more times. J is TRBJ1-1 and V is TRBV5-5, with D tentatively TRBD1 (5 bases). CDR1 is SGHKS, CDR2 YYEKEE, per germline (reference sequence). Trimming removed 0 bases at V and 6 bases at J, with 15 bases between. The CDR3 spans 15 residues. The CDR3, as DNA: TGTGCCAGCAGCTTGGATAGCGGGACCACCTCTGAAGCTTTCTTT. Protein product: CASSLDSGTTSEAFF.

The rearrangement joins TRBV20-1 to TRBJ2-7, with 7 bases lining up with TRBD1. Germline CDR1 and CDR2: DFQATT and SNEGSKA (reference sequence). J lost 1 base, V lost 5 bases, and 8 bases had no gene match. The CDR3 runs to 14 residues. The CDR3 DNA reads TGCAGTGCTTTACTCCGGGACAGATCCTACGAGCAGTACTTC. This gives the protein CSALLRDRSYEQYF.

This clonotype was seen only a few times. CDR3: CASSPTQGRGVWTQYF. In nucleotides, the CDR3 is TGTGCCAGCAGTCCAACTCAGGGGCGGGGTGTATGGACCCAGTACTTC. The genes are TRBV28 and TRBJ2-5; D may match TRBD1 or TRBD2 (6 bases each). In germline, CDR1 is MDHEN, CDR2 SYDVKM. V was cut by 5 bases and J by 7 bases, with 23 bases left in between. This CDR3 spans 16 amino acids.

The chain combines TRBV27 with TRBJ1-2, with D uncertain. V was cut by 5 bases and J by 4 bases, with 17 bases left in between. CDR3 size: 15 residues. Germline V gene sequence: CDR1 MNHEY, CDR2 SMNVEV (reference sequence). In nucleotides, the CDR3 is TGTGCCAGCAGTCCCCGTGAGGGATTAATCTATGGCTACACCTTC. The encoded protein is CASSPREGLIYGYTF.

This clonotype was detected once. J is TRBJ1-2 and V is TRBV29-1, with D tentatively TRBD1 (5 bases). Per the germline V gene, CDR1 is SQVTM and CDR2 is ANQGSEA. The CDR3 has 12 residues. V lost 1 base and J lost 4, with 7 bases in between. CDR3 sequence reads: CSVEGQFYGYTF. In nucleotides, the CDR3 is TGCAGCGTTGAAGGACAGTTCTATGGCTACACCTTC. The entire variable domain, with the rest obtained from reference TRBV29-1 and TRBJ1-2, is as follows: SAVISQKPSRDICQRGTSLTIQCQVDSQVTMMFWYRQQPGQSLTLIATANQGSEATYESGFVIDKFPISRPNLTFSTLTVSNMSPEDSSIYLCSVEGQFYGYTFGSGTRLTVV.

This clonotype was counted ten times or more. The chain uses TRBV7-2 and TRBJ2-5; maybe TRBD2 (5 bases). This CDR3 comprises 16 residues. V was trimmed by 4 bases and J by 1 base, leaving 16 bases between them. Germline CDR1 is SGHTA and CDR2 is FQGNSA. CDR3 DNA: TGTGCCAGCAGCTCCGGGGTATTTCCAGTCCAAGAGACCCAGTACTTC. Translation gives CASSSGVFPVQETQYF.

This clonotype was seen only a few times. This chain uses TRBV25-1 with TRBJ1-2; unclear D gene. Germline values: CDR1 MGHDK, CDR2 SYGVNS. Trimming took off 5 bases at V and 8 bases at J, with 15 bases between the two ends. This CDR3 spans 13 amino acids. CDR3 sequence reads: CASSFSPLGGYTF. As DNA, the CDR3 is TGTGCCAGCAGTTTTTCCCCCCTTGGGGGCTACACCTTC.

This rearrangement joins TRBV20-1 to TRBJ2-1, with 9 bases that match TRBD2. The CDR3 totals 16 residues. J lost 4 bases, V lost 2 bases, and 9 bases had no gene match. Germline-derived CDR1 and CDR2 are DFQATT and SNEGSKA (reference sequence). CDR3 nucleotide sequence: TGCAGTGCTAGATTCAGAGCGGGGGGCGAGTACAATGAGCAGTTCTTC. This encodes CSARFRAGGEYNEQFF.